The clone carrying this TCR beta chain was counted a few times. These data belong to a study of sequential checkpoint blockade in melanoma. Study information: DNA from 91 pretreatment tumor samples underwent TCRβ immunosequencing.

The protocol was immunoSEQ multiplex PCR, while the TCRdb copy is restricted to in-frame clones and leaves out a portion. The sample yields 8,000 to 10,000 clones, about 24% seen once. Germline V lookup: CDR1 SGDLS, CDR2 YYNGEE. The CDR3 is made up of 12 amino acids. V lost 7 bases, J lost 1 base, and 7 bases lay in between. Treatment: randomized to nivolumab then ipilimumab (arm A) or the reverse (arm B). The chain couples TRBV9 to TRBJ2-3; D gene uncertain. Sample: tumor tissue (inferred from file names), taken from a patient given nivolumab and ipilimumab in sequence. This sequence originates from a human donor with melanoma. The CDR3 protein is CASHSGTDTQYF. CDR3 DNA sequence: TGTGCCAGCCACTCGGGCACAGATACGCAGTATTTT.